This T cell receptor (beta chain) was identified during a study of OX40 agonist ivuxolimab in advanced cancers. A few counts support this clone. Sequencing was performed with immunoSEQ multiplex PCR; in TCRdb, only in-frame clones are kept and a portion is missing. The sample lists under 50,000 clones; roughly 85% were seen once. This sequence originates from an adult with an advanced solid tumor such as melanoma, head and neck, liver or kidney cancer. The specimen comprised CD4+ or CD8+ T cells sorted from blood, sampled in a trial of the OX40 agonist ivuxolimab.

CDR3 in DNA: TGTGCCAGCAGTGAAAGGGCGGGTGAAGCTTTCTTT. It codes for CASSERAGEAFF. The V gene is TRBV6-4, the J gene TRBJ1-1; D is ambiguous. The CDR3 is 12 residues long. V lost 3 bases, J lost 7 bases, and 9 bases lay in between. Germline CDR1 is MRHNA and CDR2 is SNTAGT.